This T cell receptor beta chain originates from a study of T cells in localized non-small cell lung cancer. Libraries were prepared by immunoSEQ multiplex PCR; TCRdb keeps only in-frame clonotypes and omits some of them. The sample has roughly 2,000 clones; about 18% are singletons. Concerning this clone: The antigen is unknown.

Overall study results and limits: A higher density of T cells in blood coincided with extended overall survival. Of the top 100 tumor clones, median approximately 50 were in adjacent lung, approximately 28 among its top 100.

V gave up 6 bases and J gave up 3 bases; unmatched junction bases: 4. Germline V lookup: CDR1 LNHDA, CDR2 SQIVND (reference sequence). The CDR3 runs 13 residues. The specimen comprised normal lung tissue next to the tumor, sampled before any cancer treatment. J is TRBJ2-7 and V is TRBV19; 8 nucleotides line up with TRBD1. The receptor's source is a man between 40 and 70 years old with stage I squamous cell lung carcinoma. CDR3 in DNA: TGTGCCAGTAGCCTTGGACAGGGCTACGAGCAGTACTTC. This translates into CASSLGQGYEQYF.